One and the same sample provided the 4 T cell receptor beta chains below, sequenced in a study of blood T cell repertoires in COVID-19. The assay was immunoSEQ multiplex PCR, and TCRdb's table has in-frame clones only and misses some. The top ten clones hold roughly 8.6% of a sample with around 140,000 clones, roughly 81% of them seen once. Input material: peripheral blood. The receptor source for this set is a woman in her forties or fifties with active or convalescent COVID-19.

This chain connects TRBV7-2 to TRBJ2-2; tentatively, D is TRBD1 (6 bases). CDR1 and CDR2 (germline): SGHTA, FQGNSA. This CDR3 is built from 13 residues. Between the trimmed V and J ends, which lost 6 bases and 4 bases, there was a span of 9 bases. The CDR3 nucleotides read TGTGCCAGCAGACAGGGTTCCACCGGGGAGCTGTTTTTT. Translation: CASRQGSTGELFF. Full variable domain (rest looked up from reference TRBV7-2 and TRBJ2-2): GAGVSQSPSNKVTEKGKDVELRCDPISGHTALYWYRQSLGQGLEFLIYFQGNSAPDKSGLPSDRFSAERTGGSVSTLTIQRTQQEDSAVYLCASRQGSTGELFFGEGSRLTVL.

This chain connects TRBV9 to TRBJ2-5, with 9 bases fitting TRBD2. V shed 4 bases, J shed 5 bases, and the junction held 9 bases outside the gene matches. The CDR3 runs to 15 residues. Per the germline V gene, CDR1 is SGDLS and CDR2 is YYNGEE. The CDR3 DNA follows: TGTGCCAGCAGCTCCAGAGCGGGAGGAGGGGAGACCCAGTACTTC. Protein product: CASSSRAGGGETQYF.

As regards this clone: One end of the junction is discordant with germline, which a read error may explain. CDR3 nucleotides: TGTGCCAGCAGTGACTCGCCAGACACCGGGGAGCTGTTTTTT. It is translated as CASSDSPDTGELFF. The rearrangement links TRBV6-2 or TRBV6-3 to TRBJ2-2; no reliable D call. Germline loops: CDR1 MNHEY, CDR2 SVGEGT. CDR3 length: 14 amino acids.

V is TRBV7-2 and J is TRBJ1-3, with D perhaps matching TRBD1 (5 bases). V lost 2 bases, J lost 0 bases, and 14 bases lay in between. From germline, CDR1 is SGHTA and CDR2 FQGNSA. The CDR3 has 17 residues. CDR3 in amino acids: CASSLRLTGHSGNTIYF. The CDR3 DNA is TGTGCCAGCAGCTTAAGGTTAACAGGACACTCTGGAAACACCATATATTTT. Full variable domain (missing parts from reference TRBV7-2 and TRBJ1-3): GAGVSQSPSNKVTEKGKDVELRCDPISGHTALYWYRQSLGQGLEFLIYFQGNSAPDKSGLPSDRFSAERTGGSVSTLTIQRTQQEDSAVYLCASSLRLTGHSGNTIYFGEGSWLTVV.